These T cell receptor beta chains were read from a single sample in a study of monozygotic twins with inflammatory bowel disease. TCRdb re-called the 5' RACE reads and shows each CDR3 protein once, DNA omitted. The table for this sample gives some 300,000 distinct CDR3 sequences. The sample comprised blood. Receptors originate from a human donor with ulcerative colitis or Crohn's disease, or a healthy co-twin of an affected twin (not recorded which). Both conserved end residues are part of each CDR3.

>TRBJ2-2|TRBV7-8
CASSLLPAGGELFF
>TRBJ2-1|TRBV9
CASSVDSGSTNEQFF
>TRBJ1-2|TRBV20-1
CSARDGTGGHGYTF
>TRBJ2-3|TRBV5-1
CASSFAGLDADTQYF
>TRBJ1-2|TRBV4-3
CASSQDPPGPAADIYGYTF
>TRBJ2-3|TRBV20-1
CSARPFQGPDTDTQYF
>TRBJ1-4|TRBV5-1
CASSVQGFTNEKLFF
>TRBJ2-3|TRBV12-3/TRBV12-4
CASSPGSRNTQYF
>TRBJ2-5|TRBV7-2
CASSQWAGARQETQYF
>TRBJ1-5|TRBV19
CASSPIPGGNQPQHF
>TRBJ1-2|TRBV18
CASSPTGDVYTF
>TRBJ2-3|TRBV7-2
CASSPQGIRTDTQYF
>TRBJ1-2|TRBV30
CAWSVSDYGYTF
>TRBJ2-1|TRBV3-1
CASSQVTSGYNEQFF
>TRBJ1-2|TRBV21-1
CASSGPSYGYTF
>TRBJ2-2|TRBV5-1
CASSNTQGNTGELFF
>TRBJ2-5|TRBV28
CASSHYKQETQYF
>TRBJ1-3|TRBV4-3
CASSQVPGGGNTIYF
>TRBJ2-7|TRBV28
CASSLQGYEQYF
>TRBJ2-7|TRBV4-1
CASSPLRATGGFQYF
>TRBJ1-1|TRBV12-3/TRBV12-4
CASSTRPINTEAFF
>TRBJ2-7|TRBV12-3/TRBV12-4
CASAKTGTGTYEQYF
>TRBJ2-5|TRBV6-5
CASSYSRGGGETQYF
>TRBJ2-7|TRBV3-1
CASSHDGYEQYF
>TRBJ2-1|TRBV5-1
CASSLYYSGRSDEQFF
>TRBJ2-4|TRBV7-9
CASSFGGQTPLQYF
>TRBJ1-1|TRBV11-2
CASSLGRASMNTEAFF
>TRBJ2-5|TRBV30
CAWSRDRGTETQYF
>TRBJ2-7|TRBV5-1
CASSSGRFYEQYF
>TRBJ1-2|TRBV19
CASTVRDGSFYGYTF
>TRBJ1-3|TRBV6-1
CASSERTGAGNTIYF
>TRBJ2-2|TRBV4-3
CASSTEPTTGELFF
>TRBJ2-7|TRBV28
CASKRTSGAYEQYF
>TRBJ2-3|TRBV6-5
CASSWRNTDTQYF
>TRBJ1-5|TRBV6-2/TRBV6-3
CASSLIQGGPYNQPQHF
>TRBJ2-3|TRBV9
CASSDGLGGDTQYF
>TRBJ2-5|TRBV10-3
CAISRDVGETQYF
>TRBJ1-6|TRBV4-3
CASSQTGTVNSPLHF
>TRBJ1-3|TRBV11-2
CASSWASGGPDSGNTIYF
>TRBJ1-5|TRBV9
CASSAWGDSNQPQHF